The rows below give T cell receptor beta chains drawn from one sample of a study of blood T cell repertoires in COVID-19. The data were produced by immunoSEQ multiplex PCR, yet TCRdb's version contains in-frame clones alone and is incomplete. The sample comprises approximately 110,000 clones, 69% of which are singletons, and about 6% rests with the top ten. The material sequenced was peripheral blood. The receptor source for this set is a man of 80 years or more with acute or convalescent COVID-19. Each CDR3 is given with its conserved first and last residue. The order of the fields is J gene, V gene, clone size, D gene, CDR3 protein, CDR3 DNA. D genes are given only for firm matches. Clone sizes are given selectively: once, few, many, or a class where the clone is expanded.

TRBJ2-2 | TRBV9 | once | TRBD1 | CASSPTGQGGDGELFF | TGTGCCAGCAGCCCCACGGGACAGGGAGGTGACGGGGAGCTGTTTTTT
TRBJ2-4 | TRBV19 | - | - | CASSITGRLGSAKNIQYF | TGTGCCAGTAGTATAACTGGGAGGCTAGGGTCGGCCAAAAACATTCAGTACTTC
TRBJ2-7 | TRBV4-1 | many | TRBD2 | CASSHPFLSGDYEQYF | TGCGCCAGCAGCCACCCCTTTCTGAGCGGGGACTACGAGCAGTACTTC
TRBJ2-3 | TRBV19 | - | - | CASSTPNRGKGTDTQYF | TGTGCCAGTAGTACCCCGAATCGGGGAAAGGGCACAGATACGCAGTATTTT
TRBJ1-1 | TRBV5-4 | few | - | CASSLASGLVEAFF | TGTGCCAGCAGCTTGGCCTCAGGGCTGGTTGAAGCTTTCTTT
TRBJ2-7 | TRBV29-1 | - | TRBD2 | CSVGTSLF | TGCAGCGTGGGGACTAGTCTTTTC
TRBJ2-1 | TRBV7-8 | few | TRBD1 | CASSLIGTGSYNEQFF | TGTGCCAGCAGCTTAATCGGGACAGGCTCCTACAATGAGCAGTTCTTC
TRBJ2-3 | TRBV5-1 | - | - | CASSLGGRPRGDTQYF | TGCGCCAGCAGCTTGGGCGGGCGTCCGAGAGGGGATACGCAGTATTTT
TRBJ2-3 | TRBV7-2 | - | TRBD2 | CASRAGGAGGTDTQYF | TGTGCCAGCAGGGCCGGCGGGGCGGGAGGCACAGATACGCAGTATTTT
TRBJ2-7 | TRBV29-1 | - | TRBD1 | CSVKRQGGNYEQYF | TGCAGCGTCAAAAGACAGGGGGGGAACTACGAGCAGTACTTC
TRBJ2-5 | TRBV5-1 | once | TRBD2 | CASSFRGLAQETQYF | TGCGCCAGCAGCTTCCGTGGACTAGCCCAAGAGACCCAGTACTTC
TRBJ2-3 | TRBV7-9 | - | TRBD2 | CASSRVTGTSEYF | TGTGCCAGCAGCCGAGTGACCGGGACTAGTGAGTATTTT
TRBJ2-3 | TRBV20-1 | - | - | CSARPRDTQYF | TGCAGTGCCAGACCCAGAGATACGCAGTATTTT
TRBJ2-7 | TRBV19 | few | TRBD2 | CASSLDGGRAGDEQYF | TGTGCCAGTAGTTTGGATGGCGGGAGGGCCGGCGACGAGCAGTACTTC
TRBJ1-2 | TRBV6-5 | - | TRBD1 | CASSYEQGAVYDGYTF | TGTGCCAGCAGTTATGAGCAGGGGGCGGTCTACGATGGCTACACCTTC